The 27 T cell receptor beta chains below all came from one sample that was sequenced in a study of blood T cell repertoires in COVID-19. Some clones are missing from TCRdb's copy, which holds only in-frame ones; the method was immunoSEQ multiplex PCR. The table records about 110,000 clones, roughly 80% of them present only once. Sample: peripheral blood. The receptor source for this set is a woman between 65 and 79 years old with acute or convalescent COVID-19.

The CDR3 loop reads CASSLGGPTDTQYF. The CDR3 DNA sequence: TGTGCCAGCAGCTTAGGGGGCCCGACAGATACGCAGTATTTT. The rearrangement joins TRBV11-3 to TRBJ2-3, with D possibly matching TRBD1 (5 bases). The CDR3 spans 14 residues. Germline-derived CDR1 and CDR2 are SGHNT and YENEEA. V shed 1 base and J shed 3 bases, with 8 bases lying between them.

The CDR3 sequence: CASGSDSRKNTEAFF. DNA for the CDR3: TGTGCCAGCGGTTCGGACAGCCGAAAGAACACTGAAGCTTTCTTT. The chain joins TRBV3-1 (or the pseudogene TRBV3-2) to TRBJ1-1; TRBD1 might be the D (6 bases). Germline CDR1 and CDR2: LGHDT and YNNKEL (reference sequence). There are 15 residues in the CDR3. V was pared by 8 bases and J by 1 base, with 17 bases between.

This chain links TRBV3-1 (or the pseudogene TRBV3-2) with TRBJ1-2; D uncertain. The CDR3 totals 12 residues. V was trimmed by 0 bases and J by 5 bases, leaving 4 bases between them. CDR1 and CDR2 from the germline V gene are LGHDT and YNNKEL (reference sequence). This CDR3 is CASSQDMYGYTF. The CDR3, as DNA: TGTGCCAGCAGCCAAGATATGTATGGCTACACCTTC.

The V gene is TRBV9, the J gene TRBJ2-2, with 7 bases matching TRBD1. Germline lookup yields CDR1 SGDLS and CDR2 YYNGEE. The CDR3 covers 16 residues. After removal of 4 bases from V and 6 bases from J, the junction contained 12 bases not matched to a gene. The chain's CDR3 is CASSPHLDRAAGELFF. The DNA of the CDR3 is TGTGCCAGCAGCCCCCACTTAGACAGGGCGGCCGGGGAGCTGTTTTTT.

This chain connects TRBV19 to TRBJ1-4, with D perhaps TRBD1 (6 bases). This CDR3 has 18 amino acids. The V end lost 1 base, the J end lost 5 bases, and 20 bases lay between the germline ends. Germline-derived CDR1 and CDR2 are LNHDA and SQIVND (reference sequence). The CDR3 spells CASSIGPGVTMKNEKLFF. DNA of the CDR3: TGTGCCAGTAGTATAGGACCAGGGGTCACTATGAAGAATGAAAAACTGTTTTTT.

The V call is TRBV3-1 (or the pseudogene TRBV3-2), the J call TRBJ1-4, with 7 positions matching TRBD1. V shed 1 base, J shed 7 bases, and the junction held 6 bases outside the gene matches. This CDR3 is built from 15 residues. Germline loops: CDR1 LGHDT, CDR2 YNNKEL (reference sequence). The CDR3 sequence: CASSQGAGGIEKLFF. In DNA, the CDR3 is TGTGCCAGCAGCCAAGGGGCAGGGGGTATTGAAAAACTGTTTTTT.

The chain uses TRBV2 and TRBJ2-2, with D perhaps TRBD2 (5 bases). The CDR3 covers 16 residues. V lost 6 bases, J lost 1 base, and 15 bases lay in between. Germline-derived CDR1 and CDR2 are SNHLY and FYNNEI. CDR3 bases: TGTGCCAGCAGCAGTTTCGGACTGGGGAACACCGGGGAGCTGTTTTTT. Amino acids: CASSSFGLGNTGELFF.

The rearrangement uses TRBV4-3 and TRBJ1-2; D is unclear. This CDR3 has 13 residues. Germline V lookup: CDR1 LGHNA, CDR2 YSLEER. Trimming took 1 base from V and 5 from J, leaving 8 bases between them. The CDR3 is CASSQVSGYGYTF. DNA for the CDR3: TGCGCCAGCAGCCAAGTGTCGGGATATGGCTACACCTTC.

This clone turned up a few times. The V call is TRBV7-2, the J call TRBJ1-3, with 12 bases that match TRBD1. CDR3 length: 19 amino acids. Germline V lookup: CDR1 SGHTA, CDR2 FQGNSA. Trimming removed 2 bases from V and 2 bases from J; junction bases left unmatched: 10. Here the CDR3 reads CASSLIGTGGAVTGNTIYF. CDR3 bases: TGTGCCAGCAGCTTAATAGGGACAGGGGGCGCGGTGACTGGAAACACCATATATTTT.

This chain links TRBV3-1 (or the pseudogene TRBV3-2) with TRBJ2-1; TRBD1 aligns across 8 bases. With V trimmed by 4 bases and J by 0 bases, 14 bases remained unmatched. Germline loops: CDR1 LGHDT, CDR2 YNNKEL (reference sequence). This CDR3 spans 19 amino acids. The CDR3 sequence is CASSRDRFLSLSSYNEQFF. The CDR3 bases are TGTGCCAGCAGCCGGGACAGGTTTCTATCTCTGAGCTCCTACAATGAGCAGTTCTTC.

The chain joins TRBV29-1 to TRBJ2-1, with D perhaps TRBD2 (5 bases). V was cut by 1 base and J by 8 bases, with 9 bases left in between. The CDR3 is 12 residues long. Germline V gene data show CDR1 as SQVTM and CDR2 as ANQGSEA. The CDR3 reads CSVEVAGDEQFF. DNA for the CDR3: TGCAGCGTTGAAGTTGCCGGGGATGAGCAGTTCTTC.

The gene calls are TRBV28 and TRBJ2-1, with 8 bases lining up with TRBD1. This CDR3 spans 15 amino acids. The V and J ends lost 6 bases and 6 bases, in that order; junction bases with no gene match: 10. Germline V CDR1 and CDR2: MDHEN, SYDVKM. DNA of the CDR3: TGTGCCAGCAGCCCCGGGACAGGTGTGTTCAATGAGCAGTTCTTC. Amino acid sequence: CASSPGTGVFNEQFF.

The gene calls are TRBV9 and TRBJ2-7; D may be TRBD2 (5 bases). The V gene lost 0 bases and the J gene lost 5 bases, with 15 bases spanning the gap. Germline V gene sequence: CDR1 SGDLS, CDR2 YYNGEE. The CDR3 covers 15 residues. The CDR3 here is CASSVETTRRNEQYF. Here the CDR3 DNA reads TGTGCCAGCAGCGTAGAGACTACCCGAAGGAACGAGCAGTACTTC.

This chain joins TRBV6-2 or TRBV6-3 and TRBJ1-2; 7 bases fit TRBD1. Germline CDR1 reads MNHEY; CDR2 reads SVGEGT. V was pared by 2 bases and J by 8 bases, with 2 bases of the junction left unmatched. This CDR3 contains 12 residues. The CDR3 region is CASSYHRGGYTF. DNA for the CDR3: TGTGCCAGCAGTTACCACAGGGGAGGCTACACCTTC.

This clone was detected only a few times. The chain joins TRBV30 to TRBJ1-1, with 10 bases fitting TRBD1. CDR1 GTSNPN and CDR2 SVGIG come from the germline V gene (reference sequence). The CDR3 runs 15 residues. V dropped 8 bases and J dropped 4; count of bases not matched to a gene: 13. The CDR3 bases are TGTGCCAGTGACAGGGGGCAGGGTAAGGTCACTGAAGCTTTCTTT. This sequence encodes CASDRGQGKVTEAFF.

The chain uses TRBV19 and TRBJ2-7; TRBD1 aligns across 7 bases. The CDR3 sequence is 14 residues long. Per the germline V gene, CDR1 is LNHDA and CDR2 is SQIVND (reference sequence). Germline trimming cut 3 bases from V and 3 bases from J; bases unmatched to any gene: 5. CDR3 DNA: TGTGCCAGTAGTATCGGCAGGGGGAACTACGAGCAGTACTTC. Amino acid sequence: CASSIGRGNYEQYF.

V gene TRBV3-1 (or the pseudogene TRBV3-2) combines with J gene TRBJ1-2, with D tentatively TRBD1 (5 bases). This CDR3 spans 15 amino acids. Trimming took off 2 bases at V and 8 bases at J, with 18 bases between the two ends. Per the germline V gene, CDR1 is LGHDT and CDR2 is YNNKEL (reference sequence). In nucleotides, the CDR3 is TGTGCCAGCAGCCAACGGGGGGACTGGGGCTCGGGCTACACCTTC. It encodes CASSQRGDWGSGYTF.

This clone has just a few counts. The rearrangement joins TRBV19 to TRBJ1-5; no firm D call. Germline loops: CDR1 LNHDA, CDR2 SQIVND (reference sequence). The CDR3 runs to 12 residues. The CDR3 DNA sequence: TGTGCGACGGCAGGATCGTATCAGCCCCAGCATTTT. Translated, it gives CATAGSYQPQHF.

The chain uses TRBV2 and TRBJ1-2, with 7 bases identical to TRBD1. Germline CDR1 SNHLY, CDR2 FYNNEI. V gave up 3 bases and J gave up 8 bases; unmatched junction bases: 9. The CDR3 is made up of 14 amino acids. CDR3: CASSEGTDLGGYTF. In DNA form, the CDR3 reads TGTGCCAGCAGTGAGGGGACAGACCTAGGAGGCTACACCTTC.

The chain recombines TRBV19 with TRBJ2-7; the D gene is possibly TRBD2 (5 bases). This CDR3 is built from 14 residues. Trimming cost V 4 bases and J 2 bases, with 12 bases left between them. Germline CDR1 and CDR2: LNHDA and SQIVND (reference sequence). In DNA form, the CDR3 reads TGTGCCAGTAGTAATCAGCTGGAGGCCTACGAGCAGTACTTC. Translation: CASSNQLEAYEQYF. The whole variable domain, remainder taken from reference TRBV19 and TRBJ2-7, is DGGITQSPKYLFRKEGQNVTLSCEQNLNHDAMYWYRQDPGQGLRLIYYSQIVNDFQKGDIAEGYSVSREKKESFPLTVTSAQKNPTAFYLCASSNQLEAYEQYFGPGTRLTVT.

The chain couples TRBV5-5 to TRBJ1-5, with a weak D call TRBD1 (6 bases). The V gene's germline CDR1 is SGHKS and CDR2 YYEKEE (reference sequence). V lost 0 bases to trimming and J lost 3 bases, with 10 bases between them. There are 15 residues in the CDR3. The CDR3 loop reads CASSLADRDNQPQHF. As DNA, the CDR3 is TGTGCCAGCAGCTTGGCGGACAGAGACAATCAGCCCCAGCATTTT. The full variable domain, with the rest looked up from reference TRBV5-5 and TRBJ1-5, is DAGVTQSPTHLIKTRGQQVTLRCSPISGHKSVSWYQQVLGQGPQFIFQYYEKEERGRGNFPDRFSARQFPNYSSELNVNALLLGDSALYLCASSLADRDNQPQHFGDGTRLSIL.

This sequence joins TRBV18 and TRBJ2-1; D is possibly TRBD1 (6 bases). This CDR3 spans 15 amino acids. Germline lookup yields CDR1 KGHSH and CDR2 LQKENI. The V end was cut by 1 base, the J end by 7 bases, with 14 bases between. CDR3 sequence (DNA): TGTGCCAGCTCACCACGCATCTCAGGACAGAATGAGCAGTTCTTC. It encodes CASSPRISGQNEQFF.

V is TRBV6-2 or TRBV6-3 and J is TRBJ2-1, with 15 bases lining up with TRBD2. Trimming at V came to 5 bases and at J to 2 bases, leaving 7 bases not matched to a gene. Germline V gene data show CDR1 as MNHEY and CDR2 as SVGEGT. The CDR3 sequence is 18 residues long. The CDR3, as DNA: TGTGCCAGCAGTGGACTAGCGGGAGGGCAGGAAACCTACAATGAGCAGTTCTTC. Translated, it gives CASSGLAGGQETYNEQFF.

In DNA form, the CDR3 reads TGTGCCAGCAGCCAAGATAAGACGGGGGGTCTGGCTGAGCAGTTCTTC. It specifies CASSQDKTGGLAEQFF. This chain connects TRBV3-1 (or the pseudogene TRBV3-2) to TRBJ2-1, with 7 positions matching TRBD2. The CDR3 spans 16 residues. The V segment lost 0 bases and the J segment 9 bases; nucleotides outside the gene matches: 11. Germline values: CDR1 LGHDT, CDR2 YNNKEL (reference sequence).

V is TRBV21-1 and J is TRBJ2-1; TRBD2 was called by the table and not checked on the DNA. TRBV21-1 is flagged as a pseudogene. This CDR3 region has 17 residues. The CDR3 reads CASSTLAGGSSYNEQFF. Written as DNA, the CDR3 is TGTGCCAGCAGCACCCTAGCGGGGGGGAGCTCCTACAATGAGCAGTTCTTC.

V gene TRBV7-9 combines with J gene TRBJ1-4, with no clear D. CDR3 length equals 15 residues. V lost 5 bases and J lost 6, with 16 bases in between. Per germline, CDR1 SEHNR and CDR2 FQNEAQ (reference sequence). This chain's CDR3 is CASSPLGRPHEKLFF. The DNA of the CDR3 is TGTGCCAGCAGCCCTTTGGGCAGGCCTCATGAAAAACTGTTTTTT.

This chain connects TRBV4-1 to TRBJ1-6, with D maybe TRBD1 (5 bases). The germline gives CDR1 MGHRA, CDR2 YSYEKL. The CDR3 runs 20 residues. V shed 3 bases and J shed 1 base, with 22 bases lying between them. This CDR3 reads CASSQIRQIPLISYNSPLHF. The CDR3 DNA sequence: TGCGCCAGCAGCCAGATAAGACAGATACCATTGATTTCCTATAATTCACCCCTCCACTTT.